These T cell receptor beta chains were read from a single sample in a study of T cell repertoires in cytomegalovirus infection. In TCRdb, the reads were re-called with MiXCR into one record per CDR3 protein. The sample has around 900,000 distinct CDR3 sequences, around 30% seen once; the top ten hold around 15%. These receptors lack a known antigen. Material: cultured CD8+ T cells from PBMCs, obtained from culture after CMV antigen stimulation. The receptor source for this set is a human donor in good health (CMV status not recorded). Some clones in this sample may be carry-over from other donors' samples. CDR3s leave out the opening cysteine and the closing phenylalanine or tryptophan. Clone size is shown for a subset of rows, as once, few, many or a class of expanded clone.

size	V	J	CDR3
few	TRBV2	TRBJ1-6	ASSEALHGGPSSPLH
NA	TRBV27	TRBJ2-7	ASSLAGPKYEQY
once	TRBV19	NA	ASTQQVRNQPQY
few	TRBV27	TRBJ1-1	ASSLSGGPVTEAF
once	TRBV4-3	TRBJ2-3	ASSQDMAGASNTQY
few	TRBV10-3	TRBJ2-2	AISSDRGPNTGELF
NA	TRBV6-5	TRBJ1-2	ASSYPDSSYGYT
few	TRBV4-1	TRBJ2-2	ASSQDRGWELF
few	TRBV19	TRBJ1-1	ASIDWGTEAF
NA	TRBV11-1	TRBJ1-2	ASSSSGTGDGYT
NA	TRBV12-3/TRBV12-4	TRBJ2-3	ASRGTSAGDTQY
once	TRBV9	TRBJ2-5	ASSSEGRAALETQY
NA	TRBV4-2	TRBJ2-1	ASSLTVDSYNEQF
once	TRBV6-2/TRBV6-3	TRBJ2-4	ASSPRTGENIQY
few	TRBV19	TRBJ1-1	ASSIGQGVTEAF
many	TRBV7-8	TRBJ1-5	ASSSQGDRGQPQH
NA	TRBV5-1	TRBJ2-3	ASSLDPRPEGDTQY
few	TRBV7-8	TRBJ2-1	ASSLAAGELGEQF
many	TRBV7-6	TRBJ2-5	ASSLRVGGFQETQY
few	TRBV2	TRBJ2-1	ASKPDPLYNEQF
few	TRBV4-3	TRBJ1-1	ASSPSGTGFTEAF
few	TRBV12-5	TRBJ2-1	ASGLSPQAGPF
few	TRBV12-3/TRBV12-4	TRBJ2-4	ASRQAKNIQY
NA	TRBV7-8	TRBJ1-1	ASSHQTGEWGTEAF
NA	TRBV7-9	TRBJ1-2	ASSWDRVGYT
few	TRBV7-2	TRBJ1-3	ASSLIGPNSGNTIY
NA	TRBV5-4	TRBJ1-1	ASVFEGEAF
few	TRBV19	TRBJ1-1	ASSMGAGGVTEAF
NA	TRBV18	TRBJ2-7	ASSPSDRVNSYEQY
few	TRBV6-6	TRBJ2-5	ASKVWDRGQETQY
many	TRBV7-6	TRBJ2-1	ASSFLLPGQVHTPSYNEQF
many	TRBV7-6	TRBJ1-1	ASSLKLRTDEAF
NA	TRBV7-9	TRBJ2-1	ASSFPASSYNEQF
many	TRBV7-6	TRBJ1-4	ASSAGTGDEKLF
NA	TRBV5-8	TRBJ1-6	ASSGRDRHNSPLH
many	TRBV7-2	TRBJ1-1	AADRGGTEAF
few	TRBV11-2	TRBJ1-2	ASSSLPGPNYGYT
NA	TRBV6-5	TRBJ2-5	ASSYWDIRVGGETQY
NA	TRBV27	TRBJ2-1	ASSLYRDGNEQF
few	TRBV4-1	TRBJ2-2	ASSQRQDRTGELF
few	TRBV2	TRBJ2-1	ASPVGGGPNNEQF